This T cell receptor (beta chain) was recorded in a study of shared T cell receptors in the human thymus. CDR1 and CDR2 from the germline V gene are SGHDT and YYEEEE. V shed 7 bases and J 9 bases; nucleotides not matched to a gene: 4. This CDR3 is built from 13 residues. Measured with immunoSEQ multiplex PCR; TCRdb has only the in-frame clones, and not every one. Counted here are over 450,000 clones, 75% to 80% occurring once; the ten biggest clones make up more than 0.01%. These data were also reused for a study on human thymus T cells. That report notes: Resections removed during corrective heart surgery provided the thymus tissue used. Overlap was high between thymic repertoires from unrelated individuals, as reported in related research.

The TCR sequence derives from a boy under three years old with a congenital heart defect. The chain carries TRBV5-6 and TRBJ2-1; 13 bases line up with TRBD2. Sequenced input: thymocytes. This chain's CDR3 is CASATSGRSEQFF. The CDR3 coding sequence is TGTGCCAGCGCGACTAGCGGGAGGAGTGAGCAGTTCTTC.